This TCR beta chain was documented in a study of blood T cell repertoires in COVID-19. Study context: Acute and convalescent COVID-19 samples came from the United States, Italy and Spain.

A note on this clone: Other DNA variants within this sample encode the same CDR3.

TCRdb keeps only in-frame clones here, not all; method: immunoSEQ multiplex PCR. The table includes roughly 250,000 clones, roughly 84% detected once. CDR3 size: 13 residues. V was pared by 4 bases and J by 3 bases, with 10 bases between. The V gene's germline CDR1 is SGHRS and CDR2 YFSETQ. This chain joins TRBV5-1 and TRBJ1-1, with D maybe TRBD1 (5 bases). This clonotype originated in a man between 50 and 59 years old with active or convalescent COVID-19. Input material: peripheral blood. For the CDR3, the DNA is TGCGCCAGCAGCAGTCGGGGGGACACTGAAGCTTTCTTT. Translated: CASSSRGDTEAFF.